Below, 22 T cell receptor beta chains from the same sample are listed, as sequenced in a study of T cell responses to AZD1222 COVID-19 vaccine. Some clones are missing from TCRdb's copy, which holds only in-frame ones; the method was immunoSEQ multiplex PCR. The sample yields roughly 100,000 clones, about 91% seen once. This sample comprised peripheral blood, obtained on day 0 of AZD1222 vaccination. All receptors derive from an adult in good health.

This chain links TRBV7-2 with TRBJ2-5; D gene ambiguous. V was trimmed by 5 bases and J by 0 bases, leaving 13 bases between them. Germline lookup yields CDR1 SGHTA and CDR2 FQGNSA. CDR3 length equals 15 residues. CDR3 sequence reads: CASSPWAGNQETQYF. CDR3 sequence (DNA): TGTGCCAGCAGCCCCTGGGCCGGAAACCAAGAGACCCAGTACTTC.

The chain links TRBV14 to TRBJ2-5, with D hard to call. V lost 2 bases, J lost 5 bases, and 9 bases lay in between. CDR1 and CDR2 (germline): SGHDN, FVKESK. The length of the CDR3 is 13 residues. The CDR3 bases are TGTGCCAGCAGCCAATCTCTTTGGGAGACCCAGTACTTC. Translation gives CASSQSLWETQYF.

The chain recombines TRBV7-9 with TRBJ2-2, with D perhaps TRBD1 (6 bases). V was shortened by 8 bases and J by 1 base, with 14 bases between the two germline ends. In germline, CDR1 is SEHNR, CDR2 FQNEAQ (reference sequence). The length of the CDR3 is 15 residues. CDR3 bases: TGTGCCAGCGGAACCGGGACAATGAACACCGGGGAGCTGTTTTTT. Translation gives CASGTGTMNTGELFF.

A note on this clone: Mismatch with germline at one junction end may stem from a read error. The chain employs TRBV2 and TRBJ1-2; D gene uncertain. The germline gives CDR1 SNHLY, CDR2 FYNNEI. The CDR3 has 8 residues. The DNA for the CDR3 is TGTGCCAGCAGGGGATACAGCTTC. It encodes CASRGYSF.

The chain recombines TRBV4-1 with TRBJ1-4; the match to TRBD1 covers 8 bases. V was clipped by 1 base and J by 7 bases; unmatched bases: 8. The CDR3 runs to 16 residues. The V gene's germline CDR1 is MGHRA and CDR2 YSYEKL. The CDR3 here is CASSQGADRVGEKLFF. CDR3 DNA: TGCGCCAGCAGCCAAGGAGCGGACAGGGTGGGTGAAAAACTGTTTTTT.

V gene TRBV5-1 combines with J gene TRBJ1-1; 7 bases are a match to TRBD1. The V segment lost 4 bases and the J segment 7 bases; nucleotides outside the gene matches: 10. The germline V gene encodes CDR1 SGHRS and CDR2 YFSETQ. CDR3 length: 14 residues. DNA for the CDR3: TGCGCCAGCAGCCGAGGGACAGTTAAAGATGAAGCTTTCTTT. As protein: CASSRGTVKDEAFF.

V gene TRBV25-1 combines with J gene TRBJ2-7; TRBD1 aligns across 9 bases. The CDR3 is 13 amino acids. The V gene end was trimmed by 5 bases and the J gene end by 5 bases; junction bases not matched to a gene: 4. Germline V lookup: CDR1 MGHDK, CDR2 SYGVNS. The CDR3 is CASSKQGADEQYF. CDR3 nucleotides: TGTGCCAGCAGTAAACAGGGGGCGGACGAGCAGTACTTC.

The chain is built from TRBV10-2 and TRBJ2-1; 7 bases are shared with TRBD2. V shed 7 bases, J shed 6 bases, and the junction held 12 bases outside the gene matches. CDR3 length: 15 residues. Germline CDR1 WSHSY, CDR2 SAAADI. The CDR3 DNA follows: TGCGCCAGCAAGAATAGTGGGGGGGACTTCAATGAGCAGTTCTTC. It translates to CASKNSGGDFNEQFF.

The chain links TRBV6-5 to TRBJ1-2; D remains unclear. Trimming pared 0 bases from V and 5 bases from J, leaving 13 bases between. Germline lookup yields CDR1 MNHEY and CDR2 SVGAGI. The CDR3 consists of 15 residues. This CDR3 reads CASSYSRLDEYGYTF. Written as DNA, the CDR3 is TGTGCCAGCAGTTACTCTCGGTTAGATGAGTATGGCTACACCTTC.

The chain recombines TRBV5-4 with TRBJ1-1; tentative D call: TRBD1 (5 bases). Germline lookup yields CDR1 SGHNT and CDR2 YYREEE (reference sequence). The V end lost 6 bases, the J end lost 2 bases, and 14 bases lay between the germline ends. The CDR3 loop spans 14 amino acids. Here the CDR3 reads CASTPSGGNTEAFF. Written as DNA, the CDR3 is TGTGCCAGCACCCCTTCCGGGGGAAACACTGAAGCTTTCTTT.

V and J are TRBV7-9 and TRBJ2-1, with D perhaps matching TRBD1 or TRBD2 (5 bases each). The V end lost 3 bases, the J end lost 10 bases, and 13 bases lay between the germline ends. CDR3 size: 13 residues. CDR1 and CDR2 (germline): SEHNR, FQNEAQ (reference sequence). In DNA, the CDR3 is TGTGCCAGCAGCTTCCCGGGACCGGGGGAGCAGTTCTTC. It codes for CASSFPGPGEQFF.

V and J are TRBV9 and TRBJ2-5; D is uncertain. Germline V lookup: CDR1 SGDLS, CDR2 YYNGEE. The CDR3 has 17 residues. Deletions cut 0 bases from V and 3 bases from J, with 18 bases between. The DNA for the CDR3 is TGTGCCAGCAGCGTAGAGGGCACCATTTCATCCGAAGAGACCCAGTACTTC. It codes for CASSVEGTISSEETQYF.

The J gene is TRBJ2-5, the V gene TRBV5-1, with D tentatively TRBD2 (7 bases). The CDR3 loop spans 16 amino acids. The germline V gene has CDR1 SGHRS and CDR2 YFSETQ. V lost 4 bases to trimming and J lost 5 bases, with 21 bases between them. The chain's CDR3 is CASSPTTGGWRETQYF. In nucleotides, the CDR3 is TGCGCCAGCAGCCCAACAACGGGGGGCTGGAGGGAGACCCAGTACTTC. Filled out from reference TRBV5-1 and TRBJ2-5, the complete variable domain reads KAGVTQTPRYLIKTRGQQVTLSCSPISGHRSVSWYQQTPGQGLQFLFEYFSETQRNKGNFPGRFSGRQFSNSRSEMNVSTLELGDSALYLCASSPTTGGWRETQYFGPGTRLLVL.

This clone is deemed medium-sized (0.01 to 0.1%). The V call is TRBV2, the J call TRBJ2-1; D unclear. V shed 11 bases and J shed 3 bases, with 11 bases lying between them. The length of the CDR3 is 12 residues. Germline CDR1 and CDR2: SNHLY and FYNNEI. As DNA, the CDR3 is TGTGCCTCGGGCGAGGACTACAATGAGCAGTTCTTC. Residues: CASGEDYNEQFF.

The genes are TRBV7-9 and TRBJ2-1; no definite D call. The CDR3 runs 15 residues. Germline V CDR1 and CDR2: SEHNR, FQNEAQ (reference sequence). V lost 0 bases to trimming and J lost 7 bases, with 13 bases between them. The CDR3 sequence: CASSLARFGVNEQFF. For the CDR3, the DNA is TGTGCCAGCAGCTTAGCGCGGTTTGGCGTTAATGAGCAGTTCTTC.

The V gene is TRBV10-3, the J gene TRBJ1-1, with 7 bases matching TRBD1. V shed 4 bases and J 2 bases; nucleotides not matched to a gene: 4. This CDR3 is built from 14 residues. Germline V gene sequence: CDR1 ENHRY, CDR2 SYGVKD. The DNA for the CDR3 is TGTGCCATCAGTGTCCGGGACAGAAACACTGAAGCTTTCTTT. It specifies CAISVRDRNTEAFF.

This chain connects TRBV5-6 to TRBJ2-3; 10 bases line up with TRBD1. From germline, CDR1 is SGHDT and CDR2 YYEEEE. V shed 0 bases, J shed 5 bases, and the junction held 3 bases outside the gene matches. The CDR3 loop spans 15 amino acids. This CDR3 reads CASSLGQGALDTQYF. The CDR3 DNA reads TGTGCCAGCAGCTTGGGACAGGGGGCTTTAGATACGCAGTATTTT.

The rearrangement links TRBV6-4 to TRBJ2-3, with TRBD2 matching 10 bases. CDR3 size: 16 residues. Germline lookup yields CDR1 MRHNA and CDR2 SNTAGT. J gave up 1 base and V 0 bases, and 1 base lay outside the gene matches. This CDR3 is CASSDSLAGGTDTQYF. The CDR3, as DNA: TGTGCCAGCAGTGACTCGCTAGCGGGGGGCACAGATACGCAGTATTTT.

This clone was picked up one time. The chain couples TRBV7-6 to TRBJ2-3; TRBD2 might be the D (6 bases). Germline loops: CDR1 SGHVS, CDR2 FNYEAQ. The CDR3 has 14 amino acids. V was shortened by 5 bases and J by 3 bases, with 12 bases between the two germline ends. The CDR3 region is CASSPMSGTDTQYF. In nucleotides, the CDR3 is TGTGCCAGCAGCCCAATGAGCGGGACAGATACGCAGTATTTT.

This chain joins TRBV18 and TRBJ2-5; D possibly matches TRBD1 or TRBD2 (6 bases each). With 2 bases removed from V and 3 bases from J, the gap between germline ends came to 16 bases. The CDR3 is 16 amino acids. Germline CDR1 and CDR2: KGHSH and LQKENI. The DNA for the CDR3 is TGTGCCAGCTCACCATCTCCCGGAGGGGGAAAAGAGACCCAGTACTTC. Translation gives CASSPSPGGGKETQYF. Combining the CDR3 with reference TRBV18 and TRBJ2-5 gives the whole variable domain NAGVMQNPRHLVRRRGQEARLRCSPMKGHSHVYWYRQLPEEGLKFMVYLQKENIIDESGMPKERFSAEFPKEGPSILRIQQVVRGDSAAYFCASSPSPGGGKETQYFGPGTRLLVL.

The chain uses TRBV5-1 and TRBJ1-3; no clear D. Germline assignment: CDR1 SGHRS and CDR2 YFSETQ. The CDR3 is made up of 17 amino acids. V was trimmed by 0 bases and J by 0 bases, leaving 13 bases between them. CDR3 coding DNA: TGCGCCAGCAGCTTGGAGGTATCCTTGAGCTCTGGAAACACCATATATTTT. As protein: CASSLEVSLSSGNTIYF.

The chain has TRBV18 and TRBJ2-1; D assignment may be TRBD1 or TRBD2 (5 bases each). CDR1 is KGHSH, CDR2 LQKENI, per germline. The V gene lost 2 bases and the J gene lost 0 bases, with 11 bases spanning the gap. CDR3 length: 16 amino acids. DNA for the CDR3: TGTGCCAGCTCACCAATTCTTGGGGGCTCCTACAATGAGCAGTTCTTC. It codes for CASSPILGGSYNEQFF.